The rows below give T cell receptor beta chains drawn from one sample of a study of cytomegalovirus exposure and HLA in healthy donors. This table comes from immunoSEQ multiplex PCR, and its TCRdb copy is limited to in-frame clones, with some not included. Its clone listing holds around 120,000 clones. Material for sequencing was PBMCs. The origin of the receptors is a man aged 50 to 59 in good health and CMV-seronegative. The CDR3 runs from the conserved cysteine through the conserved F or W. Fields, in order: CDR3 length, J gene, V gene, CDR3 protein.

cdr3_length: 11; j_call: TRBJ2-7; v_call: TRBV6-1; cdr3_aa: CASSERGEQYF
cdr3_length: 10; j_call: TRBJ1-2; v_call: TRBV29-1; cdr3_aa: CSVEEYGYTF
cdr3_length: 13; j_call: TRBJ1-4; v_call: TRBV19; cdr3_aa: CASRRTGGEKLFF
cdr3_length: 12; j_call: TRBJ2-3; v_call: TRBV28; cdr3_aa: CASTGSVDTQYF
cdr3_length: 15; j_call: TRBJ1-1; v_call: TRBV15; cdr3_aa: CATSRRGTGYTEAFF
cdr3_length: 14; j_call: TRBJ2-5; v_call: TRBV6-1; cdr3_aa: CASTPLRGQETQYF
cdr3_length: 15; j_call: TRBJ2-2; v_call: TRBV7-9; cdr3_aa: CASTVPSGNTGELFF
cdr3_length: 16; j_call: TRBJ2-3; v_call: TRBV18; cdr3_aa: CASSPTGTGVPDTQYF
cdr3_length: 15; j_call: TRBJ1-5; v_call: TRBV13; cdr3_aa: CASSPGGIGNQPQHF
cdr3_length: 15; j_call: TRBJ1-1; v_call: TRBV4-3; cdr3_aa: CASSQVDRAGTEAFF